The TCR beta chain described here comes from a study of T cell repertoires in cytomegalovirus infection. About the research overall: Public TCR beta signatures indicated both CMV infection and matching HLA type. Notes on the study in general: Cumulative frequency (of public TCR beta family members) identified carriers of CMV plus the relevant HLA. Within the response measured ex vivo, HLA-C-restricted CMV-specific TCR beta clonotypes were dominant.

Regarding this clonotype: Its cognate antigen is unknown.

TCRdb reanalysed the reads using MiXCR and keeps one entry per CDR3 protein. The sample has around 440,000 distinct CDR3 sequences; over 9% are singletons. Germline CDR1 LGHDT, CDR2 YNNKEL (reference sequence). V shed 0 bases and J shed 5 bases, with 11 bases lying between them. The CDR3 is 16 residues long. The chain combines TRBV3-1 with TRBJ1-6; D not certain. Sequenced material: PBMCs. The source of this sequence is a human donor in good health (CMV status not recorded). Some clones in this sample may be carry-over from other donors' samples. Written as DNA, the CDR3 is TGTGCCAGCAGCCAAGATCCGGCTATCGATAATTCACCCCTCCACTTT. It specifies CASSQDPAIDNSPLHF.